One sample yielded the 5 T cell receptor beta chains listed below, sequenced in a study of OX40 agonist ivuxolimab in advanced cancers. The data were produced by immunoSEQ multiplex PCR, yet TCRdb's version contains in-frame clones alone and is incomplete. Counted here are 65,000 to 85,000 clones, 92% occurring once; the ten biggest clones make up 6% to 8%. The starting material was CD4+ or CD8+ T cells sorted from blood, obtained in a trial of the OX40 agonist ivuxolimab. All receptors come from an adult with an advanced solid tumor such as melanoma, head and neck, liver or kidney cancer.

This chain uses TRBV7-8 with TRBJ2-7; the D is unclear. Germline V gives CDR1 SGHVS, CDR2 FQNEAQ. V lost 3 bases to trimming and J lost 9 bases, with 15 bases between them. The CDR3 spans 13 residues. CDR3 protein: CASSLESGNGQYF. The CDR3 coding sequence is TGTGCCAGCAGCTTGGAATCGGGCAACGGGCAGTACTTC.

The chain links TRBV27 to TRBJ1-3; no reliable D call. The ends were cut back, 5 bases at V and 0 bases at J, with 11 bases in the middle. The CDR3 extends over 15 amino acids. In germline, CDR1 is MNHEY, CDR2 SMNVEV (reference sequence). CDR3 region: CASSQSRGSGNTIYF. The CDR3 region has the DNA TGTGCCAGCAGTCAGTCGCGGGGCTCTGGAAACACCATATATTTT.

This rearrangement joins TRBV2 to TRBJ2-7, with 9 bases that match TRBD2. The CDR3 sequence is 15 residues long. V lost 10 bases and J lost 0; bases outside the gene matches: 10. Germline V CDR1 and CDR2: SNHLY, FYNNEI. The CDR3 sequence: CATTGWTSDSYEQYF. CDR3 DNA: TGTGCCACCACGGGATGGACTAGCGACTCCTACGAGCAGTACTTC.

This clone appeared a single time. The chain employs TRBV27 and TRBJ2-7, with D perhaps TRBD1 or TRBD2 (5 bases each). The CDR3 has 13 amino acids. In germline, CDR1 is MNHEY, CDR2 SMNVEV (reference sequence). V was trimmed by 2 bases and J by 12 bases, leaving 17 bases between them. The CDR3 region has the DNA TGTGCCAGCAGTTTAAATGGGTTAGGGGAGTCGTACTTC. Amino acids: CASSLNGLGESYF.

The chain couples TRBV4-1 to TRBJ2-7, with TRBD1 identical over 7 bases. The CDR3 consists of 14 residues. With V trimmed by 3 bases and J by 3 bases, 5 bases remained unmatched. Germline loops: CDR1 MGHRA, CDR2 YSYEKL. In DNA, the CDR3 is TGCGCCAGCAGCCAGGGGGACAGCTACTACGAGCAGTACTTC. Translating gives CASSQGDSYYEQYF.